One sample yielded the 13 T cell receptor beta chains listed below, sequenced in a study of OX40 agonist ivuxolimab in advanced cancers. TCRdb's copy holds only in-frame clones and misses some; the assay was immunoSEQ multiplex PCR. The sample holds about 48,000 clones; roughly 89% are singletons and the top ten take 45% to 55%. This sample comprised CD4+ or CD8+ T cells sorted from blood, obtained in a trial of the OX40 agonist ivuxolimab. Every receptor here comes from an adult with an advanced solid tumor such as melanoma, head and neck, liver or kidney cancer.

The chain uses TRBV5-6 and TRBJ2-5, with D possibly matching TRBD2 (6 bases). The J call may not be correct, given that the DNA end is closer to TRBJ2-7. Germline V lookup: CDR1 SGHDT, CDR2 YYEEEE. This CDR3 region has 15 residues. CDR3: CASSSPPGELYEQYF. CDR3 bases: TGTGCCAGCAGCTCTCCTCCGGGGGAACTTTACGAGCAGTACTTC.

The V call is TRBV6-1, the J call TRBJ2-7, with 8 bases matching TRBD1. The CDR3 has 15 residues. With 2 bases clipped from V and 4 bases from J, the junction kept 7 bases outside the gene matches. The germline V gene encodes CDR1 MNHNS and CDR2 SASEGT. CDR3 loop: CASSESGTGLYEQYF. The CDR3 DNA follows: TGTGCCAGCAGTGAAAGTGGGACAGGCCTTTACGAGCAGTACTTC.

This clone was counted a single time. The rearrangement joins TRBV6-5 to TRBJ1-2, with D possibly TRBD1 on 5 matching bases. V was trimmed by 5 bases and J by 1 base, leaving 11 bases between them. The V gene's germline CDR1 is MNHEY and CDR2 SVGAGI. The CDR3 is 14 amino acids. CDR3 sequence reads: CASSIGGDNYGYTF. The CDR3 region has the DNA TGTGCCAGCAGTATCGGGGGGGATAACTATGGCTACACCTTC.

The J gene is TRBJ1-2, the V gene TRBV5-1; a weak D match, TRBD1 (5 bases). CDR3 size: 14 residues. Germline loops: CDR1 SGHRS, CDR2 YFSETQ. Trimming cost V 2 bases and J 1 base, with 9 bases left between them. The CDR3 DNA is TGCGCCAGCAGCTTCTTTGACAGTAACTATGGCTACACCTTC. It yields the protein CASSFFDSNYGYTF.

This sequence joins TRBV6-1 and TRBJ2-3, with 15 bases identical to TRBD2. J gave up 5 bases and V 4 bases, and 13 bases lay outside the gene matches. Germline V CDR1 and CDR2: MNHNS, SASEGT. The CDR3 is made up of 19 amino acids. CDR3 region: CASSGAYLGLAGGLDTQYF. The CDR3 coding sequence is TGTGCCAGCAGTGGAGCTTACCTGGGACTAGCGGGGGGACTAGATACGCAGTATTTT.

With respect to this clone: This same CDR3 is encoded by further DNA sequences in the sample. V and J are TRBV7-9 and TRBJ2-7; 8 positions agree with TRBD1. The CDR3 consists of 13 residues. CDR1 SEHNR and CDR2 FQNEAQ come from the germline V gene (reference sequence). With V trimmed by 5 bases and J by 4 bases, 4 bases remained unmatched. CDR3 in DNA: TGTGCCAGCAGCCAGAGACAGGGGTACGAGCAGTACTTC. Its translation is CASSQRQGYEQYF.

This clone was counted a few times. The chain's CDR3 is CSVIRGGTQHF. CDR3 in DNA: TGCAGCGTTATCCGGGGAGGGACCCAGCATTTT. The chain uses TRBV29-1 and TRBJ1-5, with D unresolved. V lost 5 bases, J lost 11 bases, and 13 bases lay in between. Germline V gene sequence: CDR1 SQVTM, CDR2 ANQGSEA. CDR3 length: 11 amino acids.

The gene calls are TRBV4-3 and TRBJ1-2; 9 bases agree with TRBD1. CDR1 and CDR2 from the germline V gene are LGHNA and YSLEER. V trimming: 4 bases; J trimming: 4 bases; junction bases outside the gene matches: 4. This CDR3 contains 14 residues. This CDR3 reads CASSLGTGPYGYTF. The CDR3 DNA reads TGCGCCAGCAGCCTTGGGACAGGGCCCTATGGCTACACCTTC.

CDR3 protein: CASSLAQSGGALKLFF. CDR3 DNA sequence: TGTGCCAGCAGCTTAGCGCAAAGCGGGGGGGCCCTGAAGCTGTTTTTT. J is TRBJ2-2 and V is TRBV7-2, with 10 nucleotides matching TRBD2. This CDR3 is 16 amino acids long. Germline loops: CDR1 SGHTA, CDR2 FQGNSA. Trimming removed 0 bases from V and 12 bases from J; junction bases left unmatched: 10.

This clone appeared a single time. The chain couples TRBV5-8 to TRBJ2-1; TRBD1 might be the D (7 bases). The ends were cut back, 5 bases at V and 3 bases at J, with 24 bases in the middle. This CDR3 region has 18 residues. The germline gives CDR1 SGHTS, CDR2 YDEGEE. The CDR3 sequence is CASSQGGVRVYYYNEQFF. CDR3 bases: TGTGCCAGCAGTCAGGGGGGAGTCAGGGTCTACTACTACAATGAGCAGTTCTTC.

CDR3 DNA: TGTGCCAGCAGTTTTCAGGGGGCGAGGGAGCAGTACTTC. Amino acids: CASSFQGAREQYF. The chain couples TRBV28 to TRBJ2-7; 8 nucleotides align to TRBD1. The V gene end was trimmed by 3 bases and the J gene end by 7 bases; junction bases not matched to a gene: 5. CDR3 size: 13 residues. Germline V lookup: CDR1 MDHEN, CDR2 SYDVKM.

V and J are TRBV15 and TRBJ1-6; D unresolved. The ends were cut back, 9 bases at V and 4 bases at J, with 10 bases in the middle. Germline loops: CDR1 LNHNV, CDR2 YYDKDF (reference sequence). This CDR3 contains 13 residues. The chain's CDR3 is CATSGKYNSPLHF. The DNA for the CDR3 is TGTGCCACGAGTGGGAAGTATAATTCACCCCTCCACTTT.

CDR3 loop: CASSLSGNSNQPQHF. In DNA form, the CDR3 reads TGTGCCAGCAGTTTAAGCGGGAATAGCAATCAGCCCCAGCATTTT. The gene calls are TRBV27 and TRBJ1-5; D not certain. Per the germline V gene, CDR1 is MNHEY and CDR2 is SMNVEV (reference sequence). The CDR3 spans 15 residues. The germline V and J ends were trimmed by 2 bases and 0 bases, with 8 bases remaining between them.